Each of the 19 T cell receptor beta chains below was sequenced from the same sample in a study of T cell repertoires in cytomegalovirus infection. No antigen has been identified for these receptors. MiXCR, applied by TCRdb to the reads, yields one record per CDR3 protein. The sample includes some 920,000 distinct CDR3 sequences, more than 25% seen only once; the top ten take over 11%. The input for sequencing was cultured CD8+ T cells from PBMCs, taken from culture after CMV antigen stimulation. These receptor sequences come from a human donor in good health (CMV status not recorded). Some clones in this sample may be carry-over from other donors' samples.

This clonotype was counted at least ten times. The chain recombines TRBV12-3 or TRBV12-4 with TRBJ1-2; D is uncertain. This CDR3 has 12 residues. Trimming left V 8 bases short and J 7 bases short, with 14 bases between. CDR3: CASGTSTIGYTF. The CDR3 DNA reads TGTGCCAGCGGTACCTCGACCATTGGCTACACCTTC.

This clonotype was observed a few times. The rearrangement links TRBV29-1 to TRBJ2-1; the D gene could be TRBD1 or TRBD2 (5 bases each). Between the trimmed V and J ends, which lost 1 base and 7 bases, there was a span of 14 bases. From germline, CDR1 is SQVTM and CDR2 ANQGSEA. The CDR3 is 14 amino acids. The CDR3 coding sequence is TGCAGCGTTGAAGCCCCTCGAGGGGAGAATGAGCAGTTCTTC. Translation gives CSVEAPRGENEQFF.

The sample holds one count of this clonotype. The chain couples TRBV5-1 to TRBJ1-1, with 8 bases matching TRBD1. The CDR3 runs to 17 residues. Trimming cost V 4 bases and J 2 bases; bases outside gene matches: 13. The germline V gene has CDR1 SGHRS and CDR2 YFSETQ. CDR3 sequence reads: CASSLDGLDRANTEAFF. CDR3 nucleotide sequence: TGCGCCAGCAGCCTCGACGGATTGGACAGGGCCAACACTGAAGCTTTCTTT. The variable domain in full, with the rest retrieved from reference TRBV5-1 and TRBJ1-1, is KAGVTQTPRYLIKTRGQQVTLSCSPISGHRSVSWYQQTPGQGLQFLFEYFSETQRNKGNFPGRFSGRQFSNSRSEMNVSTLELGDSALYLCASSLDGLDRANTEAFFGQGTRLTVV.

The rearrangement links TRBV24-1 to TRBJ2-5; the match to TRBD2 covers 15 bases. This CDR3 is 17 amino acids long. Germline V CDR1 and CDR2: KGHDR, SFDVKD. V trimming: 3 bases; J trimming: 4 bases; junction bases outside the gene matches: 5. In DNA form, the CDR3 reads TGTGCCACCAGTGATCGCGGGACTAGCGGGGGGATAGAGACCCAGTACTTC. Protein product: CATSDRGTSGGIETQYF.

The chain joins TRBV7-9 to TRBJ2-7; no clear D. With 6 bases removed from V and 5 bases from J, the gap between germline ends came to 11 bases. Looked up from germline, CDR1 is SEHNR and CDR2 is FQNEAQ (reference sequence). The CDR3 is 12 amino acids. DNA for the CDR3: TGTGCCAGCAGTATCAGCAGCAACGAGCAGTACTTC. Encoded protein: CASSISSNEQYF.

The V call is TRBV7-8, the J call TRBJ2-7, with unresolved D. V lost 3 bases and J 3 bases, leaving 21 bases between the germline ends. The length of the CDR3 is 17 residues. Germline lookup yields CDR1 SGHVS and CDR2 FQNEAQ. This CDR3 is CASSLPVGSPGNYEQYF. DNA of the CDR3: TGTGCCAGCAGCTTGCCCGTGGGCTCCCCGGGTAACTACGAGCAGTACTTC.

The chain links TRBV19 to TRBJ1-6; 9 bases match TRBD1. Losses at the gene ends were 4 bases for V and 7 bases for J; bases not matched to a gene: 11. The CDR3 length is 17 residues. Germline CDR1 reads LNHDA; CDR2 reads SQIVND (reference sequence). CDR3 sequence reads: CASSTDRDRAYNSPLHF. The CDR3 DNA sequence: TGTGCCAGTAGTACCGACCGGGACAGGGCATACAATTCACCCCTCCACTTT.

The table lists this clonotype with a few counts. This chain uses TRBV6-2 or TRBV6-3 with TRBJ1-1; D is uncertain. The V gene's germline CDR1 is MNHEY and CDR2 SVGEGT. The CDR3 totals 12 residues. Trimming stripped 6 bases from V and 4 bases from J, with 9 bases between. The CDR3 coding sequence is TGTGCCAGCAGCCTCCTGATCACTGAAGCTTTCTTT. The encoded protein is CASSLLITEAFF.

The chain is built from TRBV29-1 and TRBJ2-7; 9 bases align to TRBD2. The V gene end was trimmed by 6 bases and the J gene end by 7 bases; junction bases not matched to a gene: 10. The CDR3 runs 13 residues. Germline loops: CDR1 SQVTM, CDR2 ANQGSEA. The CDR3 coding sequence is TGCAGCGTGGGGGCTAGCGGGGCCGCGGAGCAGTACTTC. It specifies CSVGASGAAEQYF.

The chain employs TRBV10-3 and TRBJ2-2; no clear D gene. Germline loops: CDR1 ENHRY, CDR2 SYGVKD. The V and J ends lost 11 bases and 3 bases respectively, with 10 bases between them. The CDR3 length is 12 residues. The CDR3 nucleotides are TGTGCCCACAGCCCCGACACCGGGGAGCTGTTTTTT. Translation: CAHSPDTGELFF.

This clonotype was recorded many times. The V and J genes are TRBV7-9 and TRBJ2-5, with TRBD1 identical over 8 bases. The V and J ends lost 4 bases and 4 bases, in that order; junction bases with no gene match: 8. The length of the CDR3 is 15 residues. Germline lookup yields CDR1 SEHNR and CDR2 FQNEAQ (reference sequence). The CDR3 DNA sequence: TGTGCCAGCAGCTCCTGGACAGGGCGAGGAGAGACCCAGTACTTC. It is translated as CASSSWTGRGETQYF.

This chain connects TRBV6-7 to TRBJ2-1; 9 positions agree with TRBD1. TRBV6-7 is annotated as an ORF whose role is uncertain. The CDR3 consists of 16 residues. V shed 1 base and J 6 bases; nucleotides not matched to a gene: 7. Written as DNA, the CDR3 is TGTGCCAGCAGTTACTTTCCGGGACAGGGAGTCAATGAGCAGTTCTTC. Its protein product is CASSYFPGQGVNEQFF.

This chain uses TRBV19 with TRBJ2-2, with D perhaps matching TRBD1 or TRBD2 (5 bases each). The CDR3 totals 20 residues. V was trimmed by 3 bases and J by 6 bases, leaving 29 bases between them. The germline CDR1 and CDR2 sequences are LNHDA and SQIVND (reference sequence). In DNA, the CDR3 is TGTGCCAGTAGTATTAGTAGGGGACCAACAATTTATGCCAGCGCCGGGGAGCTGTTTTTT. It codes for CASSISRGPTIYASAGELFF.

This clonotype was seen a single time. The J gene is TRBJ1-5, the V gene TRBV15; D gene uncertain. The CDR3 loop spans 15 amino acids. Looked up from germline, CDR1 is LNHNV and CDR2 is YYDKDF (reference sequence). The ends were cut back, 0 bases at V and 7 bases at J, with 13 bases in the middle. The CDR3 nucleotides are TGTGCCACCAGCAGAGATATGGCCATGGGCCAGCCCCAGCATTTT. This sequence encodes CATSRDMAMGQPQHF.

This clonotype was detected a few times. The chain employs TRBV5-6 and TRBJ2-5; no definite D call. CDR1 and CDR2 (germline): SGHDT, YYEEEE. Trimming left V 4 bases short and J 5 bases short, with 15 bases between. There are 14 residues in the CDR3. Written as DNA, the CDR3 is TGTGCCAGCAGCCCAGAATTGGTGGCGGAGACCCAGTACTTC. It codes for CASSPELVAETQYF.

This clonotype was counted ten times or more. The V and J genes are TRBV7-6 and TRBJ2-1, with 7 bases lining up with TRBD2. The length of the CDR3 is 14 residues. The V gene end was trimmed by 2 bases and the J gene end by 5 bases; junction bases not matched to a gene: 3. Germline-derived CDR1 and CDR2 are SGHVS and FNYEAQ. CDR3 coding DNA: TGTGCCAGCAGCTTATTGGGGGGGGACAATGAGCAGTTCTTC. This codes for CASSLLGGDNEQFF.

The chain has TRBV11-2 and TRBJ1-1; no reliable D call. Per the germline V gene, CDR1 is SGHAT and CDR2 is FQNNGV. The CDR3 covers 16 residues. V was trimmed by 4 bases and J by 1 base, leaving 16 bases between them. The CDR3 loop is CASSSILGWRNTEAFF. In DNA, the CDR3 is TGTGCCAGCAGCTCTATCCTCGGGTGGAGGAACACTGAAGCTTTCTTT. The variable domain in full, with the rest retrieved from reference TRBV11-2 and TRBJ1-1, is EAGVAQSPRYKIIEKRQSVAFWCNPISGHATLYWYQQILGQGPKLLIQFQNNGVVDDSQLPKDRFSAERLKGVDSTLKIQPAKLEDSAVYLCASSSILGWRNTEAFFGQGTRLTVV.

The CDR3 loop is CSALTSYNEQFF. DNA for the CDR3: TGCAGTGCCCTGACCTCTTACAATGAGCAGTTCTTC. V and J are TRBV20-1 and TRBJ2-1; D unresolved. This CDR3 has 12 residues. The V and J ends lost 6 bases and 4 bases respectively, with 10 bases between them. Looked up from germline, CDR1 is DFQATT and CDR2 is SNEGSKA (reference sequence).

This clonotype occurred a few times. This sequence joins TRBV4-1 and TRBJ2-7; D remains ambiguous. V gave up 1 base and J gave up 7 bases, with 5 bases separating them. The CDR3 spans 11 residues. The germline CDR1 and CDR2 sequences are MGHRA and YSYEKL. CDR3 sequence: CASSQAREQYF. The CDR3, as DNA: TGCGCCAGCAGCCAAGCCCGGGAGCAGTACTTC.